The rows below give T cell receptor beta chains drawn from one sample of a study of kidney transplant recipient with SARS-CoV-2 infection. Via MiXCR, TCRdb re-called the reads, giving one row per CDR3 protein. The data show approximately 240,000 distinct CDR3 sequences, about 30% seen once. This specimen was a blood sample, taken at baseline and on roughly day 120 from a kidney transplant recipient. The receptor set was obtained from a male patient in his thirties who had COVID-19 and was a kidney transplant recipient. The graft donor may have contributed some T cells. Each CDR3 is given with its conserved first and last residue. Clone size is given for some rows only: seen once, a few or many times, or a class if the clone is expanded.

size: NA
V: TRBV3-1
CDR3: CASSVRHPISFSETQYF

size: NA
V: TRBV5-5
CDR3: CVSTYPVSRKTYGYTF

size: many
V: TRBV5-5
CDR3: CASSTVGGSYEQYF

size: many
V: TRBV7-9
CDR3: CASTPSGLNEQFF

size: NA
V: TRBV5-4
CDR3: CASSLGLAGGSDTQYF

size: many
V: TRBV10-2
CDR3: CASTTGLLYEQYF

size: many
V: TRBV16
CDR3: CASSGTPVVRKTYGYTF

size: many
V: TRBV10-2
CDR3: CASRREGLYEQYF

size: many
V: TRBV6-1
CDR3: CASSQVHSMRKTYGYTF

size: many
V: TRBV24-1
CDR3: CATSGATRGGSSYNEQFF

size: NA
V: TRBV20-1
CDR3: CSASVILSTDTQYF

size: many
V: TRBV5-1
CDR3: CASSLGGVGYGYTF

size: NA
V: TRBV5-6
CDR3: CVSSLASGGGAETQYF

size: many
V: TRBV18
CDR3: CASSQQGGGQPQHF

size: many
V: TRBV7-8
CDR3: CASSGGGDLHQPQHF

size: NA
V: TRBV13
CDR3: CASRRGCEAERKTYGYAF

size: NA
V: TRBV20-1
CDR3: CSARFARDIEAFF

size: NA
V: TRBV12-3/TRBV12-4
CDR3: CASRDRESYNEQFF

size: NA
V: TRBV15
CDR3: CATSRGLAEYDEQFF

size: many
V: TRBV14
CDR3: CASSQDRADSRNYGYTF

size: many
V: TRBV20-1
CDR3: CSASPLAGGLYNEQFF

size: many
V: TRBV11-2
CDR3: CASSLFAGLVMNTEAFF

size: NA
V: TRBV19
CDR3: CASSIEIFSSGANVLTF

size: few
V: TRBV20-1
CDR3: CSARITRNTDTQYF

size: many
V: TRBV12-3/TRBV12-4
CDR3: CATRDSLNWNSPLHF

size: NA
V: TRBV12-3/TRBV12-4
CDR3: CAGGSKGRHTF

size: many
V: TRBV21-1
CDR3: CASSIRVATVMQDTQYF

size: NA
V: TRBV27
CDR3: CASRRPGPANYGCTF

size: many
V: TRBV16
CDR3: CASSMTSVVRKTYGYTF

size: NA
V: TRBV30
CDR3: CTWSSGPDPPYEQYF

size: many
V: TRBV9
CDR3: CASSPWLAGRYYEQYF

size: few
V: TRBV20-1
CDR3: CSARFSPDIEAFF

size: many
V: TRBV2
CDR3: CASLGSLSSYEQYF

size: many
V: TRBV20-1
CDR3: CSVKGQIMNTEAFF

size: many
V: TRBV6-5
CDR3: CASSSPGLAGGTDTQYF

size: many
V: TRBV7-6
CDR3: CASSDLTESRKTYGYTF

size: many
V: TRBV11-3
CDR3: CASSLTRDLGKTYGYTF

size: many
V: TRBV12-5
CDR3: CASGGKALQGKTYGYTF

size: many
V: TRBV2
CDR3: CASSEAPYNSPLHF

size: many
V: TRBV19
CDR3: CASSMDSNYEQYF

size: many
V: TRBV6-1
CDR3: CASSKAGGPFDEQFF

size: NA
V: TRBV29-1
CDR3: CSAPQGGDQPQHF

size: NA
V: TRBV12-2
CDR3: CASRIRGTPRKAYGYTF

size: many
V: TRBV6-5
CDR3: CASKGSATNEKLFF

size: few
V: TRBV7-2
CDR3: CASSLRGSGEGAQYF

size: many
V: TRBV3-1
CDR3: CASSLLRPISIRTEAFF

size: many
V: TRBV7-8
CDR3: CASSLNRFTRKTYGYTF

size: NA
V: TRBV3-1
CDR3: CTSSRTGNQPQHF

size: many
V: TRBV6-5
CDR3: CASSPNGYSGYTF

size: many
V: TRBV25-1
CDR3: CASSGGVELGKTYGYTF

size: many
V: TRBV14
CDR3: CASSLRGLAGDPTDTQYF

size: NA
V: TRBV27
CDR3: CTSSSRPEPYEQHF

size: many
V: TRBV5-1
CDR3: CASSLSTDNYGYTF

size: many
V: TRBV12-3/TRBV12-4
CDR3: CASSFGAGGYTF

size: NA
V: TRBV20-1
CDR3: CSAKDYTSGRLPSYEQYF

size: many
V: TRBV18
CDR3: CASWDWLAGVSEQFF

size: NA
V: TRBV28
CDR3: CASRTAGGLYADTQYF